The 26 T cell receptor beta chains presented below share a single source sample, sequenced in a study of blood T cell repertoires in COVID-19. Clones were sequenced by immunoSEQ multiplex PCR, and TCRdb holds only the in-frame ones, with some missing. The sample lists under 150,000 clones; more than 70% were seen once. Sequenced material: peripheral blood. The receptors were sampled from a man in his sixties with active or convalescent COVID-19.

CDR3 sequence: CASSPETTPGGETQYF. CDR3 coding DNA: TGTGCCAGCAGCCCCGAGACTACCCCGGGGGGAGAGACCCAGTACTTC. The chain employs TRBV5-5 and TRBJ2-5, with 7 bases matching TRBD2. J lost 4 bases, V lost 4 bases, and 13 bases had no gene match. Germline values: CDR1 SGHKS, CDR2 YYEKEE (reference sequence). CDR3 length: 16 residues.

The V gene is TRBV11-2, the J gene TRBJ1-1; D not resolved. CDR1 is SGHAT, CDR2 FQNNGV, per germline. There are 13 residues in the CDR3. The V end was cut by 2 bases, the J end by 6 bases, with 10 bases between. The CDR3 region is CASSLNVRAEAFF. DNA of the CDR3: TGTGCCAGCAGCTTAAATGTGAGAGCTGAAGCTTTCTTT.

The chain is built from TRBV19 and TRBJ1-5, with 8 bases identical to TRBD1. The CDR3 spans 16 residues. Per the germline V gene, CDR1 is LNHDA and CDR2 is SQIVND (reference sequence). V lost 7 bases to trimming and J lost 0 bases; unmatched junction nucleotides: 8. This chain's CDR3 is CASTQNRGFSNQPQHF. CDR3 sequence (DNA): TGTGCCAGTACCCAAAACAGGGGGTTTAGCAATCAGCCCCAGCATTTT.

V is TRBV25-1 and J is TRBJ2-1, with 9 bases lining up with TRBD2. V lost 6 bases to trimming and J lost 6 bases; unmatched junction nucleotides: 9. Germline loops: CDR1 MGHDK, CDR2 SYGVNS. This CDR3 comprises 15 residues. The DNA of the CDR3 is TGTGCCAGCAGCTTTCGGGGGACTAGCCGCAATGAGCAGTTCTTC. It specifies CASSFRGTSRNEQFF.

The chain is built from TRBV5-4 and TRBJ2-1, with TRBD2 matching over 11 bases. The CDR3 spans 15 residues. Germline assignment: CDR1 SGHNT and CDR2 YYREEE (reference sequence). Trimming took 3 bases from V and 10 from J; bases not matched to a gene: 9. DNA for the CDR3: TGTGCCAGCAGCTCGATGACTAGCGGGACAAGGGAGCAGTTCTTC. Amino acid sequence: CASSSMTSGTREQFF.

J is TRBJ2-5 and V is TRBV2; 11 nucleotides agree with TRBD1. The length of the CDR3 is 16 residues. The germline V gene has CDR1 SNHLY and CDR2 FYNNEI. Trimming cost V 5 bases and J 3 bases; bases outside gene matches: 8. Written as DNA, the CDR3 is TGTGCCAGCAGTTCCCCAGGACAGGGGGCAAAAGAGACCCAGTACTTC. Protein: CASSSPGQGAKETQYF.

The V and J genes are TRBV4-1 and TRBJ2-7; possible D gene TRBD2, 5 bases. The germline CDR1 and CDR2 sequences are MGHRA and YSYEKL. V was cut by 4 bases and J by 2 bases, with 15 bases left in between. This CDR3 spans 15 amino acids. The CDR3 DNA reads as TGCGCCAGCAGCCTCACCTGGAGGTCTACCTACGAGCAGTACTTC. Its protein is CASSLTWRSTYEQYF.

The chain uses TRBV5-1 and TRBJ1-1, with D unclear. Trimming stripped 0 bases from V and 2 bases from J, with 8 bases between. The CDR3 consists of 14 residues. In germline, CDR1 is SGHRS, CDR2 YFSETQ. CDR3 amino acids: CASSLEPPNTEAFF. DNA of the CDR3: TGCGCCAGCAGCTTGGAGCCCCCAAACACTGAAGCTTTCTTT.

As for this clone: Additional DNA sequences in this sample encode the identical CDR3. The chain recombines TRBV28 with TRBJ2-7; the D is unclear. Germline CDR1 reads MDHEN; CDR2 reads SYDVKM. Trimming took 6 bases from V and 3 from J, leaving 9 bases between them. The CDR3 spans 12 residues. The CDR3: CASSLRGYEQYF. CDR3 DNA sequence: TGTGCCAGCAGCCTTCGAGGCTACGAGCAGTACTTC.

The chain carries TRBV7-9 and TRBJ1-6; D not resolved. The CDR3 is 14 amino acids. Trimming shortened V by 4 bases and J by 8 bases, and 12 bases separated the two germline ends. Germline V gene lookup returns CDR1 SEHNR and CDR2 FQNEAQ (reference sequence). This chain's CDR3 is CASSSIVVDSPLHF. In nucleotides, the CDR3 is TGTGCCAGCAGCTCTATTGTAGTGGATTCACCCCTCCACTTT.

With regard to this clone: Different DNA sequences within this sample yield the same CDR3. This chain connects TRBV5-1 to TRBJ1-3; D may be TRBD1 (5 bases). Deletions cut 4 bases from V and 2 bases from J, with 16 bases between. CDR3 size: 16 residues. CDR1 SGHRS and CDR2 YFSETQ come from the germline V gene. The CDR3 protein is CASSLRGGPPGNTIYF. DNA for the CDR3: TGCGCCAGCAGCCTGCGGGGCGGCCCGCCTGGAAACACCATATATTTT.

The J gene is TRBJ1-6, the V gene TRBV4-1, with a weak D call TRBD1 (5 bases). V lost 0 bases, J lost 5 bases, and 8 bases lay in between. Germline lookup yields CDR1 MGHRA and CDR2 YSYEKL. The CDR3 sequence is 15 residues long. CDR3 DNA: TGCGCCAGCAGCCAAGATCAGGGTCATAATTCACCCCTCCACTTT. The encoded protein is CASSQDQGHNSPLHF.

The chain employs TRBV28 and TRBJ1-5; possibly TRBD1 for D (5 bases). From germline, CDR1 is MDHEN and CDR2 SYDVKM. The CDR3 has 14 amino acids. Deletions cut 6 bases from V and 5 bases from J, with 14 bases between. CDR3 in amino acids: CASRAGTVYQPQHF. CDR3 sequence (DNA): TGTGCCAGCAGAGCCGGGACTGTCTATCAGCCCCAGCATTTT.

The rearrangement uses TRBV6-5 and TRBJ1-2, with a tentative D call TRBD1 (6 bases). This CDR3 has 16 amino acids. V was pared by 2 bases and J by 0 bases, with 13 bases between. Germline loops: CDR1 MNHEY, CDR2 SVGAGI. DNA of the CDR3: TGTGCCAGCAGTTACGATACAGGGCCAGCTAACTATGGCTACACCTTC. It specifies CASSYDTGPANYGYTF.

This clone was counted between two and nine times. This chain connects TRBV12-3 or TRBV12-4 to TRBJ2-3, with D unresolved. The V gene lost 7 bases and the J gene lost 5 bases, with 7 bases spanning the gap. This CDR3 comprises 11 residues. CDR3 nucleotides: TGTGCCAGCACATACGGAGATACGCAGTATTTT. Translation gives CASTYGDTQYF.

The genes are TRBV19 and TRBJ2-5; TRBD2 aligns across 7 bases. The J segment lost 4 bases and the V segment lost 5 bases, leaving 10 bases of the junction unmatched. The CDR3 extends over 15 amino acids. CDR1 is LNHDA and CDR2 is SQIVND in the germline V gene (reference sequence). This chain's CDR3 is CASSPIGTGGETQYF. CDR3 DNA: TGTGCCAGTAGTCCGATAGGGACGGGAGGAGAGACCCAGTACTTC. The variable domain in full, completed from reference TRBV19 and TRBJ2-5, reads DGGITQSPKYLFRKEGQNVTLSCEQNLNHDAMYWYRQDPGQGLRLIYYSQIVNDFQKGDIAEGYSVSREKKESFPLTVTSAQKNPTAFYLCASSPIGTGGETQYFGPGTRLLVL.

The V call is TRBV4-3, the J call TRBJ2-1; 9 bases line up with TRBD2. V lost 3 bases and J lost 10; bases outside the gene matches: 13. This CDR3 spans 16 amino acids. Germline CDR1 is LGHNA and CDR2 is YSLEER. For the CDR3, the DNA is TGCGCCAGCAGCCAGCAGGCGGGAGGGTATGAGGACGAGCAGTTCTTC. Protein: CASSQQAGGYEDEQFF.

This clone has just a few counts. The chain has TRBV28 and TRBJ1-5; 8 nucleotides agree with TRBD1. CDR1 is MDHEN, CDR2 SYDVKM, per germline. The CDR3 covers 15 residues. Trimming took 9 bases from V and 1 from J; bases not matched to a gene: 8. CDR3 DNA: TGTGCCAGTACATCGGACAGGGCGAGCAATCAGCCCCAGCATTTT. Translating gives CASTSDRASNQPQHF.

This chain joins TRBV9 and TRBJ2-3; perhaps TRBD2 as D (6 bases). Germline V gene lookup returns CDR1 SGDLS and CDR2 YYNGEE. The V gene lost 5 bases and the J gene lost 6 bases, with 31 bases spanning the gap. This CDR3 comprises 19 residues. CDR3 residues: CASSTPRTAGRHRHDTQYF. In DNA, the CDR3 is TGTGCCAGCAGTACACCCCGGACGGCGGGACGGCATCGACATGATACGCAGTATTTT.

The CDR3 DNA sequence: TGTGCCAGCAGCAATGGACTAGCGGAGCTCTACAATGAGCAGTTCTTC. It is translated as CASSNGLAELYNEQFF. V gene TRBV21-1 combines with J gene TRBJ2-1; the DNA was not used to check the table's D call, TRBD2. TRBV21-1 represents a pseudogene. The CDR3 has 16 residues.

V gene TRBV13 combines with J gene TRBJ2-1, with 10 nucleotides matching TRBD2. There are 15 residues in the CDR3. Germline assignment: CDR1 PRHDT and CDR2 FYEKMQ (reference sequence). V was pared by 5 bases and J by 6 bases, with 7 bases of the junction left unmatched. The CDR3 loop reads CASSKFLAGANEQFF. As DNA, the CDR3 is TGTGCCAGCAGCAAGTTCCTAGCGGGAGCCAATGAGCAGTTCTTC.

The CDR3 DNA follows: TGTGCCAGCAGTTTCCAGGTGAACTATGGCTACACCTTC. It is translated as CASSFQVNYGYTF. The chain recombines TRBV12-3 or TRBV12-4 with TRBJ1-2; D not certain. This CDR3 is built from 13 residues. V lost 3 bases and J 2 bases, leaving 7 bases between the germline ends.

This clone came up many times. The V and J genes are TRBV6-5 and TRBJ1-2; the match to TRBD1 covers 8 bases. J lost 8 bases, V lost 5 bases, and 7 bases had no gene match. Germline V gene data show CDR1 as MNHEY and CDR2 as SVGAGI. The CDR3 is 13 residues long. In nucleotides, the CDR3 is TGTGCCAGCAGTAGATCAGGGGGCCGAGGCTACACCTTC. It translates to CASSRSGGRGYTF.

V usage is TRBV5-4 and J usage is TRBJ2-3; 9 bases match TRBD1. This CDR3 spans 14 amino acids. Germline V gene data show CDR1 as SGHNT and CDR2 as YYREEE (reference sequence). After removal of 4 bases from V and 3 bases from J, the junction contained 3 bases not matched to a gene. CDR3 in amino acids: CASSKGTGTDTQYF. The DNA of the CDR3 is TGTGCCAGCAGCAAAGGGACAGGGACAGATACGCAGTATTTT.

The rearrangement uses TRBV18 and TRBJ2-2, with a possible D match to TRBD2 (6 bases). The germline V gene encodes CDR1 KGHSH and CDR2 LQKENI. Between the trimmed V and J ends, which lost 5 bases and 14 bases, there was a span of 21 bases. CDR3 size: 14 residues. The CDR3, as DNA: TGTGCCAGCTCAGATCTCGGGGGTACAGGTTTCCTGTTTTTT. The encoded protein is CASSDLGGTGFLFF.

In its sample, this clone was seen a few times. The chain carries TRBV6-5 and TRBJ2-7, with TRBD1 matching over 7 bases. The V gene end was trimmed by 6 bases and the J gene end by 2 bases; junction bases not matched to a gene: 10. This CDR3 is built from 15 residues. The germline CDR1 and CDR2 sequences are MNHEY and SVGAGI. CDR3 residues: CASSQAGTAAYEQYF. For the CDR3, the DNA is TGTGCCAGCAGCCAAGCCGGGACAGCCGCCTACGAGCAGTACTTC.